Listed below are T cell receptor beta chains from one sample, sequenced in a study of blood T cell repertoires in COVID-19. TCRdb's copy holds only in-frame clones and misses some; the assay was immunoSEQ multiplex PCR. The sample has 150,000 to 200,000 clones; 83% are singletons. Sequencing was done on a sample of peripheral blood. The receptors were gathered from a woman in her 70s with COVID-19, enrolled during active disease. The CDR3 runs from the conserved cysteine through the conserved F or W. Each record gives: D gene, clone size, V gene, J gene, CDR3 protein, CDR3 DNA. The D gene is left open where the match is weak. For some rows the clone size is stated as once, few or many, or as a class when expanded; others skip it.

TRBD1,-,TRBV5-1,TRBJ2-7,CASSLGGGTNFEQYF,TGCGCCAGCAGCTTGGGAGGGGGCACTAACTTCGAGCAGTACTTC
-,-,TRBV11-2,TRBJ1-4,CASSFTNGEKLFF,TGTGCCAGCAGCTTCACTAACGGGGAAAAACTGTTTTTT
TRBD2,-,TRBV2,TRBJ2-1,CASGLADYNEQFF,TGTGCCAGCGGACTAGCGGACTACAATGAGCAGTTCTTC
TRBD2,-,TRBV11-2,TRBJ2-1,CASSYLSGTRGEQFF,TGTGCCAGCAGTTACCTTAGCGGGACCCGGGGTGAGCAGTTCTTC
TRBD2,-,TRBV9,TRBJ2-1,CASSVASGRVDEQFF,TGTGCCAGCAGCGTAGCTAGCGGGAGGGTGGATGAGCAGTTCTTC
-,-,TRBV5-4,TRBJ2-7,CASSLEASTDPYF,TGTGCCAGCAGCTTGGAAGCGTCGACAGACCCGTACTTC
TRBD1,-,TRBV14,TRBJ2-1,CASSHLQGARGNNEQFF,TGTGCCAGCAGCCACCTACAGGGGGCGCGGGGGAACAATGAGCAGTTCTTC
TRBD1,-,TRBV11-3,TRBJ1-2,CASSSWDRGDGYTF,TGTGCCAGCAGCTCTTGGGACAGGGGGGATGGCTACACCTTC
TRBD1,-,TRBV14,TRBJ2-3,CASSHRGTGGRADTQYF,TGTGCCAGCAGTCATAGAGGGACAGGGGGCAGAGCAGATACGCAGTATTTT
-,-,TRBV28,TRBJ1-5,CASERGTLNQPQHF,TGTGCCAGCGAGAGGGGGACACTAAATCAGCCCCAGCATTTT
TRBD2,-,TRBV7-3,TRBJ2-3,CASSPSRGTSRTQYF,TGTGCCAGCAGCCCCAGCCGCGGGACTAGCCGTACGCAGTATTTT
TRBD1,once,TRBV7-2,TRBJ1-2,CASSLGPGGHYGYTF,TGTGCCAGCAGCTTAGGTCCAGGGGGACACTATGGCTACACCTTC
TRBD2,-,TRBV6-5,TRBJ2-7,CASRFSGSWAYEQYF,TGTGCCAGCAGATTTAGCGGGAGTTGGGCCTACGAGCAGTACTTC
-,-,TRBV28,TRBJ2-2,CASSSDTGELFF,TGTGCCAGCTCTAGCGACACCGGGGAGCTGTTTTTT
-,-,TRBV5-1,TRBJ2-5,CASSLETAGIQETQYF,TGCGCCAGCAGCTTGGAAACGGCGGGTATCCAAGAGACCCAGTACTTC
-,-,TRBV2,TRBJ2-3,CASSPWTATDTQYF,TGTGCCAGCAGTCCGTGGACAGCCACAGATACGCAGTATTTT
-,-,TRBV29-1,TRBJ2-3,CSVEKVWGGTSTDTQYF,TGCAGCGTTGAAAAGGTCTGGGGCGGGACTAGCACAGATACGCAGTATTTT
TRBD1,-,TRBV28,TRBJ2-7,CASSPTGTGSYEQYF,TGTGCCAGCAGCCCAACCGGGACAGGGTCCTACGAGCAGTACTTC
-,-,TRBV6-6,TRBJ2-1,CASSSTRWGNEQFF,TGTGCCAGCAGTTCGACTAGGTGGGGCAATGAGCAGTTCTTC
TRBD1,-,TRBV7-8,TRBJ2-6,CASSSFQGAGANVLTF,TGTGCCAGCAGCTCCTTCCAGGGGGCTGGGGCCAACGTCCTGACTTTC
TRBD1,-,TRBV4-1,TRBJ1-1,CASSQTPGTVGMNTEAFF,TGCGCCAGCAGCCAAACCCCCGGGACAGTAGGGATGAACACTGAAGCTTTCTTT
-,many,TRBV30,TRBJ2-7,CAWSTGPGREQYF,TGTGCCTGGAGTACAGGCCCTGGGAGGGAGCAGTACTTC
-,-,TRBV6-2/TRBV6-3,TRBJ1-5,CASSYMASNQPQHF,TGTGCCAGCAGTTACATGGCTAGCAATCAGCCCCAGCATTTT
TRBD1,-,TRBV7-2,TRBJ2-7,CASTLGQGNYEQYF,TGTGCCAGCACCCTGGGACAGGGGAACTACGAGCAGTACTTC
-,-,TRBV28,TRBJ1-2,CASSLGPRGERYGYTF,TGTGCCAGCAGTTTAGGGCCGCGGGGGGAGCGGTATGGCTACACCTTC
TRBD1,-,TRBV7-2,TRBJ2-2,CASSSQGTANTGELFF,TGTGCCAGCAGCTCCCAGGGGACAGCGAACACCGGGGAGCTGTTTTTT
TRBD1,few,TRBV28,TRBJ2-2,CASRSGTGNPGELFF,TGTGCCAGCAGGTCCGGGACAGGAAACCCCGGGGAGCTGTTTTTT
TRBD1,-,TRBV6-5,TRBJ1-4,CASRSPRQGEKLFF,TGTGCCAGCAGATCCCCCCGACAGGGTGAAAAACTGTTTTTT
TRBD1,-,TRBV19,TRBJ2-7,CASSIALVLGTGTYEQYF,TGTGCCAGTAGTATAGCCTTAGTCCTCGGGACAGGGACCTACGAGCAGTACTTC
TRBD1,-,TRBV6-5,TRBJ2-7,CASSFSSGTGAYEQYF,TGTGCCAGCAGTTTTTCCTCCGGGACAGGGGCCTACGAGCAGTACTTC
TRBD2,-,TRBV28,TRBJ2-7,CASSLGPGRELTYEQYF,TGTGCCAGCAGTTTGGGTCCGGGGCGGGAGCTCACCTACGAGCAGTACTTC
TRBD1,-,TRBV20-1,TRBJ2-7,CSATNTGVQYF,TGCAGTGCCACTAACACAGGGGTGCAGTACTTC
TRBD1,once,TRBV24-1,TRBJ2-5,CATSEGRTGGAETQYF,TGTGCCACCAGTGAAGGAAGGACAGGGGGCGCCGAGACCCAGTACTTC
-,-,TRBV13,TRBJ1-6,CASSRRGGRHNSPLHF,TGTGCCAGCAGCCGGCGTGGGGGCCGGCATAATTCACCCCTCCACTTT
TRBD1,-,TRBV4-1,TRBJ1-2,CASSQTGTALDNFYGYTF,TGCGCCAGCAGCCAAACAGGGACAGCCCTAGACAATTTCTATGGCTACACCTTC